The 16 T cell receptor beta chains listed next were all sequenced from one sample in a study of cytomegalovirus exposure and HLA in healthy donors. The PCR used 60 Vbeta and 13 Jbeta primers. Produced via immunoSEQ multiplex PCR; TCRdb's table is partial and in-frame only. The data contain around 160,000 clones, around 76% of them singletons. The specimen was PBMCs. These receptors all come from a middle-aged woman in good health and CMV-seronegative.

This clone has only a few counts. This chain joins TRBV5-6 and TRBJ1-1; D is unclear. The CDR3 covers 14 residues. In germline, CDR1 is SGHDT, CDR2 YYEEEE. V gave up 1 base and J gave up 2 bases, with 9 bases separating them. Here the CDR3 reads CASSLRPGNTEAFF. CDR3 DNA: TGTGCCAGCAGCTTGAGACCGGGAAACACTGAAGCTTTCTTT.

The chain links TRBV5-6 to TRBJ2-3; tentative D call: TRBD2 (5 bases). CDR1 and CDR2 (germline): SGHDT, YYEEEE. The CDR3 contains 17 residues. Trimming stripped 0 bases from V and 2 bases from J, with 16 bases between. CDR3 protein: CASSLAPSGRDTDTQYF. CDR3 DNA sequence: TGTGCCAGCAGCTTGGCGCCCTCGGGAAGGGACACAGATACGCAGTATTTT.

CDR3 bases: TGTGCCAGCATGAGTGGAGGGAGCGATTCCTACGAGCAGTACTTC. This encodes CASMSGGSDSYEQYF. The V and J genes are TRBV28 and TRBJ2-7, with D perhaps matching TRBD2 (6 bases). V lost 7 bases and J 1 base, leaving 17 bases between the germline ends. CDR1 MDHEN and CDR2 SYDVKM come from the germline V gene. The CDR3 loop spans 15 amino acids.

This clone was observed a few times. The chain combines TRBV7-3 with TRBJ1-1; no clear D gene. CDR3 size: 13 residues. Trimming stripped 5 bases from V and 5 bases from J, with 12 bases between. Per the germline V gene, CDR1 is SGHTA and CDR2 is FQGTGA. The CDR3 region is CASSTYSGTEAFF. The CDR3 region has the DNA TGTGCCAGCAGCACCTACAGTGGTACTGAAGCTTTCTTT. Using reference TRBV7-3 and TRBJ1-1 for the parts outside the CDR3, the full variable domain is GAGVSQTPSNKVTEKGKYVELRCDPISGHTALYWYRQSLGQGPEFLIYFQGTGAADDSGLPNDRFFAVRPEGSVSTLKIQRTERGDSAVYLCASSTYSGTEAFFGQGTRLTVV.

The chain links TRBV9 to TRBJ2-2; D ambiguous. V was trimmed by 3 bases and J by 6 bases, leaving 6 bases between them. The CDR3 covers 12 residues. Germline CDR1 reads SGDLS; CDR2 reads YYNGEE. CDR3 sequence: CASSALPGELFF. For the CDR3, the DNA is TGTGCCAGCAGCGCCCTACCCGGGGAGCTGTTTTTT.

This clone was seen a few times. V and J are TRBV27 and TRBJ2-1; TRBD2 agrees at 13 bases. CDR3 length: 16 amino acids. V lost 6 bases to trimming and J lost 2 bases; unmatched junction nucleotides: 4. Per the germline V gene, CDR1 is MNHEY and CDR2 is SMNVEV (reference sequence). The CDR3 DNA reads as TGTGCCAGCAGGTTACTAGCGGGAGGGCCCTACAATGAGCAGTTCTTC. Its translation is CASRLLAGGPYNEQFF.

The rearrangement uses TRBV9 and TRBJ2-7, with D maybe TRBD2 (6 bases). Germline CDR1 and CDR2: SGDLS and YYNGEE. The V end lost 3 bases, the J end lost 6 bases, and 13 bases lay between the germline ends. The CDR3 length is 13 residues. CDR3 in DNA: TGTGCCAGCAGCGAGACTAGTTCGGCCGAGCAGTACTTC. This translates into CASSETSSAEQYF.

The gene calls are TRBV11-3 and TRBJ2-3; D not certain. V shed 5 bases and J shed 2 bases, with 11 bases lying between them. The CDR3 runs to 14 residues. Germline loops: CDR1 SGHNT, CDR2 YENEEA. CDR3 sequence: CASSVVLPTDTQYF. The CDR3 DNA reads TGTGCCAGCAGCGTCGTACTCCCCACAGATACGCAGTATTTT.

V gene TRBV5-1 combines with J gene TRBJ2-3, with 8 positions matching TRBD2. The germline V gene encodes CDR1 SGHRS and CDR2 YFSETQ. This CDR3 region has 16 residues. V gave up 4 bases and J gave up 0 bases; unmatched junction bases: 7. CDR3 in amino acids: CASSPGTRMSTDTQYF. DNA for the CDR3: TGCGCCAGCAGCCCCGGGACTAGGATGAGCACAGATACGCAGTATTTT.

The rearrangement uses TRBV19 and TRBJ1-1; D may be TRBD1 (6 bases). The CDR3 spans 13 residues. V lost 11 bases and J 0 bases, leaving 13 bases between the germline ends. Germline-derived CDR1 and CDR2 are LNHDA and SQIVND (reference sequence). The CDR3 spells CAGSDSLNTEAFF. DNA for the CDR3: TGTGCCGGTTCGGACAGTTTGAACACTGAAGCTTTCTTT. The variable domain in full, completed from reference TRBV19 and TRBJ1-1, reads DGGITQSPKYLFRKEGQNVTLSCEQNLNHDAMYWYRQDPGQGLRLIYYSQIVNDFQKGDIAEGYSVSREKKESFPLTVTSAQKNPTAFYLCAGSDSLNTEAFFGQGTRLTVV.

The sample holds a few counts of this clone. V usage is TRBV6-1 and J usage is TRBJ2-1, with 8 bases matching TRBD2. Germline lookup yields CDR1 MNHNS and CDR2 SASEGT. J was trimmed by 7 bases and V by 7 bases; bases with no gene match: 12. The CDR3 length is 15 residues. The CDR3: CASKKDGTRGNEQFF. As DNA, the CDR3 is TGTGCCAGCAAAAAGGACGGGACTAGAGGGAATGAGCAGTTCTTC.

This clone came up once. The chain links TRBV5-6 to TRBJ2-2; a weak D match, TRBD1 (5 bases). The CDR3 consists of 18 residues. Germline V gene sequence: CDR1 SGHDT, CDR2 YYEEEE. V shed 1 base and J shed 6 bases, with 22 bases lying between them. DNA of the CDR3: TGTGCCAGCAGCTTGTACCGGCAGGGTTTGGTTGGGGCCGGGGAGCTGTTTTTT. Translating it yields CASSLYRQGLVGAGELFF.

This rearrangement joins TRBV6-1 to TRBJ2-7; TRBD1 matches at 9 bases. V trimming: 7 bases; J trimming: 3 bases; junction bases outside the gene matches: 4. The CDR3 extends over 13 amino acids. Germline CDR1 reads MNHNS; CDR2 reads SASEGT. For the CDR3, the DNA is TGTGCCAGCATCCGGGACAGGGACTACGAGCAGTACTTC. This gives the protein CASIRDRDYEQYF.

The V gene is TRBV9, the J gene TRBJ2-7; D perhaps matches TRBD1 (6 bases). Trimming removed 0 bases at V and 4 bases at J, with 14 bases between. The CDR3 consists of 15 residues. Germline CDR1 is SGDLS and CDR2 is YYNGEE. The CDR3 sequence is CASSVEGGQAYEQYF. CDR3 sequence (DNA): TGTGCCAGCAGCGTAGAAGGGGGTCAGGCTTACGAGCAGTACTTC.

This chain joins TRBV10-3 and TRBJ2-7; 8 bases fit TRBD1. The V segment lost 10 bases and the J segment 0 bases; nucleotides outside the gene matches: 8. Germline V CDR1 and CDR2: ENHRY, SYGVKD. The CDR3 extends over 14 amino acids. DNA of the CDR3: TGTGCCACCCACCGGGACAGGAGCTCCTACGAGCAGTACTTC. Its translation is CATHRDRSSYEQYF.

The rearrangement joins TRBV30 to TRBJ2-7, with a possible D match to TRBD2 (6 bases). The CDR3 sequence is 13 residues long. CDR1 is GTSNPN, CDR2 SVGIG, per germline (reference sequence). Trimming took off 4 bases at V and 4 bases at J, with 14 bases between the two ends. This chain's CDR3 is CAWNRRLEYEQYF. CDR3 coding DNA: TGTGCCTGGAACCGACGACTAGAATACGAGCAGTACTTC. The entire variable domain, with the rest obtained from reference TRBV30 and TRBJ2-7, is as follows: SQTIHQWPATLVQPVGSPLSLECTVEGTSNPNLYWYRQAAGRGLQLLFYSVGIGQISSEVPQNLSASRPQDRQFILSSKKLLLSDSGFYLCAWNRRLEYEQYFGPGTRLTVT.